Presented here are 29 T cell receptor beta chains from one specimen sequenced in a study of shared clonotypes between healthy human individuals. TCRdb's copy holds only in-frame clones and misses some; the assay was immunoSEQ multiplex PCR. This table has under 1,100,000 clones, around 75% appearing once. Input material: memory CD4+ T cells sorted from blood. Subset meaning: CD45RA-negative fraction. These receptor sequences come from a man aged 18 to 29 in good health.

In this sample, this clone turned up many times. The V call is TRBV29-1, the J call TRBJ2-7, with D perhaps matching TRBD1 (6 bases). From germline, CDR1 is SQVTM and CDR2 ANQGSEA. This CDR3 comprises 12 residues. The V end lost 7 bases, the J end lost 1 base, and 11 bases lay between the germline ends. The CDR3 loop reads CSAMRGSYEQYF. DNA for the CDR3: TGCAGCGCTATGAGGGGGTCCTACGAGCAGTACTTC.

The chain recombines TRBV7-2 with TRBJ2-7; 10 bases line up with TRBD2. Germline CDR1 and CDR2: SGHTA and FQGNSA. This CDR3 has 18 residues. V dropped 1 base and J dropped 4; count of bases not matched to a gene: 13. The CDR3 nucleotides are TGTGCCAGCAGCTTAGGGGGCATCGGGACTAGCGTTAGATACGAGCAGTACTTC. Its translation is CASSLGGIGTSVRYEQYF. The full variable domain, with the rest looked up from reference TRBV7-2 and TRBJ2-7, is GAGVSQSPSNKVTEKGKDVELRCDPISGHTALYWYRQSLGQGLEFLIYFQGNSAPDKSGLPSDRFSAERTGGSVSTLTIQRTQQEDSAVYLCASSLGGIGTSVRYEQYFGPGTRLTVT.

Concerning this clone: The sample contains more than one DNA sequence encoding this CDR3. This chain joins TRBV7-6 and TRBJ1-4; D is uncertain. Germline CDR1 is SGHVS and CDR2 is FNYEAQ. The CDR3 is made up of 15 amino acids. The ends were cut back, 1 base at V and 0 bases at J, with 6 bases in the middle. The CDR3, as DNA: TGTGCCAGCAGCTTAGGGACCTCAACTAATGAAAAACTGTTTTTT. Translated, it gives CASSLGTSTNEKLFF. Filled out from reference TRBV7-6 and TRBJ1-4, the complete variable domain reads GAGVSQSPRYKVTKRGQDVALRCDPISGHVSLYWYRQALGQGPEFLTYFNYEAQQDKSGLPNDRFSAERPEGSISTLTIQRTEQRDSAMYRCASSLGTSTNEKLFFGSGTQLSVL.

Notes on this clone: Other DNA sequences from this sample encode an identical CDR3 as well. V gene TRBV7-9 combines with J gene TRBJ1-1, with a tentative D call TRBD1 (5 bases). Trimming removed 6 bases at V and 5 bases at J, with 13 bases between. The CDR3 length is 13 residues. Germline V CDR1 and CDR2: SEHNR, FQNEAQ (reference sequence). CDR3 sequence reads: CASSPTGGTEAFF. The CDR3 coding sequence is TGTGCCAGCAGTCCAACGGGGGGGACTGAAGCTTTCTTT. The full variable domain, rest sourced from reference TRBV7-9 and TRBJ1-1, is DTGVSQNPRHKITKRGQNVTFRCDPISEHNRLYWYRQTLGQGPEFLTYFQNEAQLEKSRLLSDRFSAERPKGSFSTLEIQRTEQGDSAMYLCASSPTGGTEAFFGQGTRLTVV.

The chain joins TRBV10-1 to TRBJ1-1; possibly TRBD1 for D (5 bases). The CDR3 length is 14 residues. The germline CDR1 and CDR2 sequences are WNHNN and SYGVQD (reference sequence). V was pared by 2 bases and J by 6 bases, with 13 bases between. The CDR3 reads CASSESQGKAEAFF. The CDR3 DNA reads TGCGCCAGCAGTGAGAGTCAGGGTAAGGCTGAAGCTTTCTTT.

The CDR3 loop reads CASSIQQGYEQYF. The CDR3 DNA reads TGTGCCAGCAGTATCCAACAGGGCTACGAGCAGTACTTC. The V call is TRBV6-6, the J call TRBJ2-7, with D perhaps TRBD1 (6 bases). CDR1 is MNHNY, CDR2 SVGAGI, per germline (reference sequence). The CDR3 spans 13 residues. V lost 5 bases to trimming and J lost 3 bases, with 11 bases between them.

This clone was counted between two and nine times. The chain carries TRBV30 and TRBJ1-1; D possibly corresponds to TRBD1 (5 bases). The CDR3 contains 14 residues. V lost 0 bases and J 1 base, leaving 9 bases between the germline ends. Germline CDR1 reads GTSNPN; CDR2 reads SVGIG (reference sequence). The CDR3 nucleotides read TGTGCCTGGAGTGTACGGGGCCCGAACACTGAAGCTTTCTTT. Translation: CAWSVRGPNTEAFF.

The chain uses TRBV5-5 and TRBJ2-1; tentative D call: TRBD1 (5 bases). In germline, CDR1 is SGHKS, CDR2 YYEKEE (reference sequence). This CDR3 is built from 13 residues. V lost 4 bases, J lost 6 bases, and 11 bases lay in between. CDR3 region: CASSETESNEQFF. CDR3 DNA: TGTGCCAGCAGCGAGACAGAGAGCAATGAGCAGTTCTTC.

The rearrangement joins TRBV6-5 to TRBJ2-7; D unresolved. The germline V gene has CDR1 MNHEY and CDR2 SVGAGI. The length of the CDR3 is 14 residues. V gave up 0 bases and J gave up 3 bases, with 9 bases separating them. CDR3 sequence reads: CASSYSIVFYEQYF. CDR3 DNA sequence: TGTGCCAGCAGTTACTCGATTGTGTTCTACGAGCAGTACTTC.

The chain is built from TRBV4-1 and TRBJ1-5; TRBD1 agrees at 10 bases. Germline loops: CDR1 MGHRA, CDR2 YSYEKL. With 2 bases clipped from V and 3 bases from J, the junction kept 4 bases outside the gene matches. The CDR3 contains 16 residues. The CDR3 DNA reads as TGCGCCAGCAGCCAATCGGGACAGGGGACCAATCAGCCCCAGCATTTT. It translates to CASSQSGQGTNQPQHF.

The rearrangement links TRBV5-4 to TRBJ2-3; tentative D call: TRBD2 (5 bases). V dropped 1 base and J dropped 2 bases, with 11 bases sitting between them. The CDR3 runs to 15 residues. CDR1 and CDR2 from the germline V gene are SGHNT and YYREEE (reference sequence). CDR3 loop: CASSLLAHNTDTQYF. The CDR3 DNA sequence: TGTGCCAGCAGCTTGTTAGCGCATAACACAGATACGCAGTATTTT.

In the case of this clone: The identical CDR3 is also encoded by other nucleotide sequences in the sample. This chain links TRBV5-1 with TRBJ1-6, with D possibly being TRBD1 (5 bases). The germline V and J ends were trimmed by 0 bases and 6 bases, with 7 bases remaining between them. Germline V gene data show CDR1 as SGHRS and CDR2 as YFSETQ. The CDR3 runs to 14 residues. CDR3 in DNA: TGCGCCAGCAGCTTGGCCCAGGGTAATTCACCCCTCCACTTT. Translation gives CASSLAQGNSPLHF.

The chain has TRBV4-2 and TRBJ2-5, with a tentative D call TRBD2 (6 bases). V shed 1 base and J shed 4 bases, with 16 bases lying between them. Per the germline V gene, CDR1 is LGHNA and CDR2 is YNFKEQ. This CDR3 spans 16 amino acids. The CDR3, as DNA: TGTGCCAGCAGCCAAGCCCCTGGTAGGGGAGGAGAGACCCAGTACTTC. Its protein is CASSQAPGRGGETQYF.

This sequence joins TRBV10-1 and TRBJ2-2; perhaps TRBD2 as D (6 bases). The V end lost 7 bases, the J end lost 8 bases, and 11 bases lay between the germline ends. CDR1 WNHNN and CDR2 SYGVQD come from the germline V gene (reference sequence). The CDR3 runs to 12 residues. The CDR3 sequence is CASTLAGGELFF. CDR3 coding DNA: TGCGCCAGCACCCTCGCGGGGGGGGAGCTGTTTTTT.

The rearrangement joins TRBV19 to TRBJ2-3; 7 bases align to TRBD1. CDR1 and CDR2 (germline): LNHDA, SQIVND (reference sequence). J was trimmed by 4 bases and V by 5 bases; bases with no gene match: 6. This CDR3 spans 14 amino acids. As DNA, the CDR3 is TGTGCCAGTAGTTTCTCCGGGACAGCAGATACGCAGTATTTT. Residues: CASSFSGTADTQYF.

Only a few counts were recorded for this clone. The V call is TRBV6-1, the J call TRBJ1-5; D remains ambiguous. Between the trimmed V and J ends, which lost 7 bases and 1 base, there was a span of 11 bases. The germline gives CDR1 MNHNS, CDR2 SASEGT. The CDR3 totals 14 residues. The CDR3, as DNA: TGTGCCAGCATGGAGGAATTGAGCAATCAGCCCCAGCATTTT. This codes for CASMEELSNQPQHF.

The CDR3 region is CASSIVGGIRETQYF. The CDR3, as DNA: TGTGCCAGTAGTATTGTCGGGGGGATAAGAGAGACCCAGTACTTC. This chain links TRBV19 with TRBJ2-5; 7 nucleotides align to TRBD2. The V gene end was trimmed by 3 bases and the J gene end by 4 bases; junction bases not matched to a gene: 8. The CDR3 consists of 15 residues. Germline V CDR1 and CDR2: LNHDA, SQIVND (reference sequence).

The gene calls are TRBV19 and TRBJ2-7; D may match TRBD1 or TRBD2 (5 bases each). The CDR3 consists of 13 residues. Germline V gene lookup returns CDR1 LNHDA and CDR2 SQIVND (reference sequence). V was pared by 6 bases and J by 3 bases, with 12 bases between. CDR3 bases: TGTGCCAGTAGCCGCCGGGACGTCTACGAGCAGTACTTC. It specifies CASSRRDVYEQYF.

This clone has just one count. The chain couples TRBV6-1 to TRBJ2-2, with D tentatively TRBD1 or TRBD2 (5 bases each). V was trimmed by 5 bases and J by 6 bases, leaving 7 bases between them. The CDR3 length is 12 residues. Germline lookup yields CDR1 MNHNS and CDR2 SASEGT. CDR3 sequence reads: CASSQGAGELFF. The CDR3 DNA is TGTGCCAGCAGTCAGGGAGCCGGGGAGCTGTTTTTT.

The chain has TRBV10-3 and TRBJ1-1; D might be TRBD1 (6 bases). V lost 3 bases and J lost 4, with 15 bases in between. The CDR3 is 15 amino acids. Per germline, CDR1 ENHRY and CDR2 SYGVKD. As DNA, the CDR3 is TGTGCCATCAGTGACCGGACAGATCGGGGCACTGAAGCTTTCTTT. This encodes CAISDRTDRGTEAFF.

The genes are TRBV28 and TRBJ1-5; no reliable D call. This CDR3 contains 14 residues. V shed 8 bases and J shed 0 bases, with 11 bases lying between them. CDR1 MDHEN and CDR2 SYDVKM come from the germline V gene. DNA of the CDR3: TGTGCCAGCTCCCTCGGGCTTAGCAATCAGCCCCAGCATTTT. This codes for CASSLGLSNQPQHF.

CDR3 sequence (DNA): TGTGCCAGCAGCGCAGGGGGGTGGGACCAAGAGACCCAGTACTTC. Its protein product is CASSAGGWDQETQYF. The chain uses TRBV5-8 and TRBJ2-5; D perhaps matches TRBD1 (7 bases). Per the germline V gene, CDR1 is SGHTS and CDR2 is YDEGEE. Trimming stripped 4 bases from V and 0 bases from J, with 13 bases between. The CDR3 is 15 amino acids. Full variable domain (remainder filled in from reference TRBV5-8 and TRBJ2-5): EAGVTQSPTHLIKTRGQQATLRCSPISGHTSVYWYQQALGLGLQFLLWYDEGEERNRGNFPPRFSGRQFPNYSSELNVNALELEDSALYLCASSAGGWDQETQYFGPGTRLLVL.

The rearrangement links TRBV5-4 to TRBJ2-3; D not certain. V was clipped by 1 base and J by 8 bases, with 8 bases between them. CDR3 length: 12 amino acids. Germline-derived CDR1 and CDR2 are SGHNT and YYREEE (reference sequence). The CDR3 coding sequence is TGTGCCAGCAGCTTGCCGGGCGGTACGCAGTATTTT. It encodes CASSLPGGTQYF.

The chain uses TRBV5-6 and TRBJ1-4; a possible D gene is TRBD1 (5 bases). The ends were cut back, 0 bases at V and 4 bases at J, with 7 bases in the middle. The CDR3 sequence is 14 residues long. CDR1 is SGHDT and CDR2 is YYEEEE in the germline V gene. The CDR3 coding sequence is TGTGCCAGCAGCTTGGTGGGGGTTAATGAAAAACTGTTTTTT. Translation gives CASSLVGVNEKLFF.

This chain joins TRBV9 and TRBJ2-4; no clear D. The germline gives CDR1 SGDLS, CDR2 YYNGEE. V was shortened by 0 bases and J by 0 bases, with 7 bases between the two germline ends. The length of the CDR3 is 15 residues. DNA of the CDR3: TGTGCCAGCAGCGTAGGGGTTTTAGCCAAAAACATTCAGTACTTC. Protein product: CASSVGVLAKNIQYF.

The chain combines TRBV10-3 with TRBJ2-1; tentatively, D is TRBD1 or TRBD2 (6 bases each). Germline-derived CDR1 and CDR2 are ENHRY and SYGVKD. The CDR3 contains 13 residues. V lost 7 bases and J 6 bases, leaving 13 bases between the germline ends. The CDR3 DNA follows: TGTGCCATCACCCCCGGGGGCCCCAATGAGCAGTTCTTC. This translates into CAITPGGPNEQFF.

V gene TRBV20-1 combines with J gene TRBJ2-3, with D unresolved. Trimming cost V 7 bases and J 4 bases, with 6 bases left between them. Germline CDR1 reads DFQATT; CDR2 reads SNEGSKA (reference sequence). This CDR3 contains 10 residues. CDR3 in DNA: TGCAGTGGGGCCTCAGATACGCAGTATTTT. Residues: CSGASDTQYF.

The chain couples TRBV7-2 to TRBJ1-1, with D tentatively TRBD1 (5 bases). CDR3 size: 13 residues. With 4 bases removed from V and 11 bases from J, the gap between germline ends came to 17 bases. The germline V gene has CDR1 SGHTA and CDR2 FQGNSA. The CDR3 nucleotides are TGTGCCAGCAGCTCCGGGACGACCCTGCGGGCTTTCTTT. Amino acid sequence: CASSSGTTLRAFF.

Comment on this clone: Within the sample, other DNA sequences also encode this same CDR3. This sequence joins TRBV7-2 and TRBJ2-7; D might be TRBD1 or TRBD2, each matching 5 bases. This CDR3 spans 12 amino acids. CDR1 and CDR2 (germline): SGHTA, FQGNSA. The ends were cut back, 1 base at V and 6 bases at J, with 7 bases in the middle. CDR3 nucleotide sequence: TGTGCCAGCAGCTTAGTGGGACGCGAGCAGTACTTC. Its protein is CASSLVGREQYF.